Shown below are 23 T cell receptor beta chains from a single sample sequenced in a study of cytomegalovirus exposure and HLA in healthy donors. Here immunoSEQ multiplex PCR was the method, and the copy in TCRdb shows in-frame clones only, minus some. Of fewer than 250,000 clones listed, more than 75% are singletons. What was sequenced was PBMCs. The receptors derive from a woman under 30 in good health and CMV-seronegative.

The chain links TRBV28 to TRBJ2-5; D is perhaps TRBD2 (6 bases). V shed 6 bases and J shed 5 bases, with 19 bases lying between them. The CDR3 is 15 amino acids. Germline V gene data show CDR1 as MDHEN and CDR2 as SYDVKM. The CDR3 here is CASRSPGAEEETQYF. The CDR3 DNA reads TGTGCCAGCAGGTCCCCGGGAGCAGAGGAGGAGACCCAGTACTTC. The whole variable domain, remainder taken from reference TRBV28 and TRBJ2-5, is DVKVTQSSRYLVKRTGEKVFLECVQDMDHENMFWYRQDPGLGLRLIYFSYDVKMKEKGDIPEGYSVSREKKERFSLILESASTNQTSMYLCASRSPGAEEETQYFGPGTRLLVL.

The rearrangement uses TRBV10-3 and TRBJ2-7, with 8 bases fitting TRBD1. V was clipped by 4 bases and J by 3 bases; unmatched bases: 5. CDR3 length: 14 residues. Per the germline V gene, CDR1 is ENHRY and CDR2 is SYGVKD. CDR3 in amino acids: CAISVPGGNYEQYF. The CDR3 DNA follows: TGTGCCATCAGTGTGCCAGGGGGCAACTACGAGCAGTACTTC.

The chain is built from TRBV29-1 and TRBJ1-4; no firm D call. V lost 5 bases to trimming and J lost 6 bases, with 13 bases between them. CDR1 is SQVTM and CDR2 is ANQGSEA in the germline V gene. The CDR3 sequence is 13 residues long. CDR3 in amino acids: CSVIGGGDEKLFF. The CDR3 DNA sequence: TGCAGCGTTATAGGCGGCGGGGATGAAAAACTGTTTTTT.

In DNA form, the CDR3 reads TGTGCCAGCAGCTTAGAGGGGGGACAGTACAATGAGCAGTTCTTC. Its translation is CASSLEGGQYNEQFF. V is TRBV7-9 and J is TRBJ2-1, with TRBD1 as a possible D gene (7 bases). Germline CDR1 and CDR2: SEHNR and FQNEAQ (reference sequence). Trimming took 1 base from V and 4 from J, leaving 11 bases between them. The CDR3 sequence is 15 residues long.

This chain uses TRBV13 with TRBJ2-7, with TRBD2 identical over 7 bases. The V and J ends lost 0 bases and 4 bases, in that order; junction bases with no gene match: 12. In germline, CDR1 is PRHDT, CDR2 FYEKMQ (reference sequence). The CDR3 covers 17 residues. DNA for the CDR3: TGTGCCAGCAGCTTAGGAATTCGGGCTAGCGGAACTTACGAGCAGTACTTC. It is translated as CASSLGIRASGTYEQYF.

The V and J genes are TRBV27 and TRBJ2-1; TRBD2 is a possible D gene (6 bases). The CDR3 has 10 amino acids. Germline assignment: CDR1 MNHEY and CDR2 SMNVEV (reference sequence). Here the CDR3 DNA reads TGTGCGGAGGGAAACAATGAGCAGTTCTTC. Protein product: CAEGNNEQFF.

This chain connects TRBV9 to TRBJ2-2, with 8 bases lining up with TRBD1. Losses at the gene ends were 0 bases for V and 3 bases for J; bases not matched to a gene: 1. This CDR3 region has 15 residues. Germline V gene sequence: CDR1 SGDLS, CDR2 YYNGEE. This CDR3 is CASSVAGGYTGELFF. The CDR3 nucleotides are TGTGCCAGCAGCGTAGCAGGGGGCTACACCGGGGAGCTGTTTTTT.

In DNA, the CDR3 is TGCGCCAGCAGTGGGACCCAGGGTCGGGAGACCCAGTACTTC. Residues: CASSGTQGRETQYF. V is TRBV10-1 and J is TRBJ2-5; D is possibly TRBD1 (5 bases). Per germline, CDR1 WNHNN and CDR2 SYGVQD (reference sequence). CDR3 length: 14 amino acids. Trimming removed 4 bases at V and 5 bases at J, with 14 bases between.

The chain has TRBV7-8 and TRBJ1-2, with 11 bases aligning to TRBD1. Germline assignment: CDR1 SGHVS and CDR2 FQNEAQ. V gave up 5 bases and J gave up 6 bases; unmatched junction bases: 8. The CDR3 loop spans 15 amino acids. In DNA, the CDR3 is TGTGCCAGCAGCCCTTGGACAGGGGGCTCGGATGGCTACACCTTC. Protein sequence: CASSPWTGGSDGYTF. The complete variable domain, with remaining parts taken from reference TRBV7-8 and TRBJ1-2, reads GAGVSQSPRYKVAKRGQDVALRCDPISGHVSLFWYQQALGQGPEFLTYFQNEAQLDKSGLPSDRFFAERPEGSVSTLKIQRTQQEDSAVYLCASSPWTGGSDGYTFGSGTRLTVV.

The J gene is TRBJ2-5, the V gene TRBV13, with 7 bases identical to TRBD1. CDR1 and CDR2 (germline): PRHDT, FYEKMQ (reference sequence). Losses at the gene ends were 1 base for V and 2 bases for J; bases not matched to a gene: 4. The CDR3 has 15 amino acids. DNA of the CDR3: TGTGCCAGCAGCTTAGTGGGGACAGCACAAGAGACCCAGTACTTC. Translated: CASSLVGTAQETQYF.

V usage is TRBV5-1 and J usage is TRBJ2-6, with 8 bases that match TRBD1. The CDR3 sequence is 19 residues long. V lost 3 bases and J lost 1; bases outside the gene matches: 12. Germline assignment: CDR1 SGHRS and CDR2 YFSETQ. CDR3 sequence (DNA): TGCGCCAGCAGCTCGAAAATCCCAGGGGGCGGGTCTGGGGCCAACGTCCTGACTTTC. Translation: CASSSKIPGGGSGANVLTF.

This clone has a handful of counts. The chain links TRBV5-1 to TRBJ2-3, with 10 bases matching TRBD2. From germline, CDR1 is SGHRS and CDR2 YFSETQ. The V gene end was trimmed by 4 bases and the J gene end by 1 base; junction bases not matched to a gene: 6. The CDR3 extends over 16 amino acids. The CDR3: CASSRAGTSGTDTQYF. CDR3 nucleotide sequence: TGCGCCAGCAGCCGAGCCGGGACTAGCGGCACAGATACGCAGTATTTT.

The V and J genes are TRBV4-1 and TRBJ2-7, with 9 bases fitting TRBD1. The CDR3 totals 16 residues. Germline loops: CDR1 MGHRA, CDR2 YSYEKL. J lost 1 base, V lost 1 base, and 5 bases had no gene match. The CDR3, as DNA: TGCGCCAGCAGCCAAGCCCCGGGACAGGGTTCCTACGAGCAGTACTTC. Translated, it gives CASSQAPGQGSYEQYF.

The rearrangement links TRBV5-1 to TRBJ2-1, with 9 positions matching TRBD2. The V segment lost 4 bases and the J segment 8 bases; nucleotides outside the gene matches: 13. Germline values: CDR1 SGHRS, CDR2 YFSETQ. The CDR3 contains 16 residues. The CDR3: CASSPDLAGVGYEQFF. Here the CDR3 DNA reads TGCGCCAGCAGCCCCGATTTAGCGGGAGTGGGCTATGAGCAGTTCTTC.

The chain employs TRBV15 and TRBJ2-3; TRBD2 is a possible D gene (5 bases). The CDR3 is 13 residues long. Trimming removed 3 bases at V and 11 bases at J, with 15 bases between. The germline V gene encodes CDR1 LNHNV and CDR2 YYDKDF (reference sequence). CDR3 bases: TGTGCCACCAGCAGCACTACCTCGGGGTGGCAGTATTTT. Residues: CATSSTTSGWQYF.

This clone has only one observation. The chain combines TRBV6-5 with TRBJ2-3, with TRBD1 identical over 7 bases. There are 16 residues in the CDR3. Losses at the gene ends were 4 bases for V and 2 bases for J; bases not matched to a gene: 9. In germline, CDR1 is MNHEY, CDR2 SVGAGI. CDR3 protein: CASSLQGPQFTDTQYF. The CDR3 nucleotides are TGTGCCAGCAGTTTACAGGGGCCACAGTTCACAGATACGCAGTATTTT.

As regards this clone: At the DNA level, this CDR3 is encoded by other sequences in the same sample as well. The V call is TRBV6-5, the J call TRBJ2-7; the match to TRBD1 covers 10 bases. J was trimmed by 3 bases and V by 0 bases; bases with no gene match: 2. CDR3 length: 15 amino acids. The germline V gene has CDR1 MNHEY and CDR2 SVGAGI. In nucleotides, the CDR3 is TGTGCCAGCAGTTACTCGACAGGGGGCTTCTACGAGCAGTACTTC. Its translation: CASSYSTGGFYEQYF.

This chain links TRBV19 with TRBJ1-5; D is uncertain. The V gene lost 4 bases and the J gene lost 7 bases, with 20 bases spanning the gap. Germline CDR1 and CDR2: LNHDA and SQIVND (reference sequence). CDR3 length: 16 amino acids. Written as DNA, the CDR3 is TGTGCCAGTAGTACCCGCACGGACGGACTAAGCCAGCCCCAGCATTTT. It encodes CASSTRTDGLSQPQHF. The whole variable domain, filled in from reference TRBV19 and TRBJ1-5, reads DGGITQSPKYLFRKEGQNVTLSCEQNLNHDAMYWYRQDPGQGLRLIYYSQIVNDFQKGDIAEGYSVSREKKESFPLTVTSAQKNPTAFYLCASSTRTDGLSQPQHFGDGTRLSIL.

This chain connects TRBV15 to TRBJ2-3, with 11 bases fitting TRBD2. With V trimmed by 8 bases and J by 4 bases, 5 bases remained unmatched. The CDR3 has 14 residues. In germline, CDR1 is LNHNV, CDR2 YYDKDF (reference sequence). The CDR3 reads CATSTSGAPDTQYF. In nucleotides, the CDR3 is TGTGCCACCTCGACTAGCGGGGCCCCAGATACGCAGTATTTT.

The chain couples TRBV29-1 to TRBJ2-7; 11 bases line up with TRBD2. The CDR3 totals 13 residues. Germline CDR1 is SQVTM and CDR2 is ANQGSEA. The V and J ends lost 6 bases and 3 bases, in that order; junction bases with no gene match: 4. CDR3 sequence (DNA): TGCAGCGTCAGACTAGCGGGATTCTACGAGCAGTACTTC. It translates to CSVRLAGFYEQYF.

The V and J genes are TRBV29-1 and TRBJ2-1; perhaps TRBD2 as D (5 bases). V gave up 8 bases and J gave up 9 bases, with 17 bases separating them. Germline loops: CDR1 SQVTM, CDR2 ANQGSEA. The CDR3 is 12 residues long. CDR3 nucleotides: TGCAGCTCCACATTTTCCCGGGGTGAGCAGTTCTTC. Its protein is CSSTFSRGEQFF.

This clone has only a few counts. The chain carries TRBV10-3 and TRBJ2-7; 7 bases align to TRBD1. CDR3 length: 15 amino acids. Germline CDR1 and CDR2: ENHRY and SYGVKD. The J segment lost 0 bases and the V segment lost 7 bases, leaving 9 bases of the junction unmatched. CDR3 residues: CAINNPGGSSYEQYF. The CDR3 DNA reads as TGTGCCATCAATAACCCAGGGGGTAGCTCCTACGAGCAGTACTTC.

The V call is TRBV2, the J call TRBJ1-6, with TRBD1 matching 9 bases. V lost 5 bases and J lost 11; bases outside the gene matches: 7. The germline gives CDR1 SNHLY, CDR2 FYNNEI. CDR3 length: 14 residues. The CDR3 DNA reads as TGTGCCAGCAGTCAGGACAGGGGAGATCCACCCCTCCACTTT. Protein sequence: CASSQDRGDPPLHF.